This paragraph reports one T cell receptor beta chain. The naive CD8 subset, CD45RO-negative cells positively selected for CCR7, excluded terminally differentiated effector memory CD45RA+ cells. Each sample came from a Caucasian adult donor living in Nashville, Tennessee. The method was immunoSEQ multiplex PCR; TCRdb's version includes in-frame clones alone and lacks a portion of them. Altogether nearly 2 million clones are present, roughly 95% being singletons, with the ten largest covering approximately 1%. The sample comes from a study of shared clonotypes between healthy human individuals. Germline loops: CDR1 SGHRS, CDR2 YFSETQ. V was pared by 0 bases and J by 6 bases, with 12 bases between. The CDR3 loop spans 14 amino acids.

V is TRBV5-1 and J is TRBJ1-1; no clear D gene. The clonotype comes from a man in his late teens or twenties in good health. The sample taken for sequencing was naive CD8+ T cells sorted from blood. In DNA form, the CDR3 reads TGCGCCAGCAGCTTGGGAATAGCAGGCTCTGAAGCTTTCTTT. It codes for CASSLGIAGSEAFF.